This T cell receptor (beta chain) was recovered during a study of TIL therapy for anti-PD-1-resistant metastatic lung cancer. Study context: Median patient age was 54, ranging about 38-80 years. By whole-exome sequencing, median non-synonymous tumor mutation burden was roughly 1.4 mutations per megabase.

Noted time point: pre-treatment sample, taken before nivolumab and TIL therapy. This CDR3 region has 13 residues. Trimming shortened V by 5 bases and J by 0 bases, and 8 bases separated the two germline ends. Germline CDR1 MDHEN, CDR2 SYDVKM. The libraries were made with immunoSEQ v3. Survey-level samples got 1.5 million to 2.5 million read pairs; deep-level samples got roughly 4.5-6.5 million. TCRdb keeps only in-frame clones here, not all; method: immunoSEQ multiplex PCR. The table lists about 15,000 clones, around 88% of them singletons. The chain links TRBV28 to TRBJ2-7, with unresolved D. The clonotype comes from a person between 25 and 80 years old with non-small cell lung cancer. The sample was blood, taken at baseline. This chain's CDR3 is CASSPVTSYEQYF. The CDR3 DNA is TGTGCCAGCAGTCCGGTCACCTCCTACGAGCAGTACTTC.